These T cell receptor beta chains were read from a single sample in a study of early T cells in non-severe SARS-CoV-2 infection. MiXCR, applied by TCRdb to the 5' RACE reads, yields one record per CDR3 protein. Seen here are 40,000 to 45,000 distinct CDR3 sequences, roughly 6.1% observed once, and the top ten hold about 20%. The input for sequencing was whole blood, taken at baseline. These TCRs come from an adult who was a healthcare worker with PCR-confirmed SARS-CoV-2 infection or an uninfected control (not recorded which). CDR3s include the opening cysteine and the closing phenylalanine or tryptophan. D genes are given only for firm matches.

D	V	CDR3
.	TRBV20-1	CSARIKSTGRRTEAFF
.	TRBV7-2	CASSETGPSYEQYF
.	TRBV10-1	CASSESACDLRYEQYF
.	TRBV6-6	CASSYHKAGLNTGELFF
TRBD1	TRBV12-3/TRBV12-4	CASSRQGNYGYTF
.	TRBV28	CASRPQGPLQETQYF
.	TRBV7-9	CASSLIGSGGAGYTF
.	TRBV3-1	CASSQTRLLTSIQAGELFF
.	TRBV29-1	CSARLSVTEQYF
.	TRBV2	CASSEGFYGYTF
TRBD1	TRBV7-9	CASSRDSQPIAFF
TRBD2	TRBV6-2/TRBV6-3	CASSSREGGSYNEQFF
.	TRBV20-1	CSVSPAGNSPLHF
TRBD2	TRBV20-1	CSARDLRSSGYEQYF
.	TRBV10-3	CAIRTGEAYEQYF
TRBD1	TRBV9	CASSATGFTEAFF
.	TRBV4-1	CASSRVTVQETQYF
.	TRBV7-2	CASSSEGGRETQYF
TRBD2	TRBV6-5	CASSYTNNLLGLAGRSNTGELFF
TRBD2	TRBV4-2	CASSREDSSTGGTGELFF
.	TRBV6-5	CASGVQSNQPQHF
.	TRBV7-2	CASSLEAVRNTEAFF
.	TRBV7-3	CASSPRGRTPTGELFF
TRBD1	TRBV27	CASSFGQGESLNTEAFF
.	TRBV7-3	CASSLMFPVSVTEAFF
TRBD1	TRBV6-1	CASSEIFDRGTGLYNEQFF
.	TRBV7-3	CASTAGPGFEQFF
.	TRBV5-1	CASSFTPEGYGYTF
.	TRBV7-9	CASSRTGDYAYTF
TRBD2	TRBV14	CASAGLAGVTDTQYF
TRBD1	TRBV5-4	CASGDSIGYTF
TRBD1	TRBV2	CASSETIQGVVEKLFF
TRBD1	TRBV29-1	CSAGTGLSEQYF
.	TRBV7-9	CASSLGNPKETQYF